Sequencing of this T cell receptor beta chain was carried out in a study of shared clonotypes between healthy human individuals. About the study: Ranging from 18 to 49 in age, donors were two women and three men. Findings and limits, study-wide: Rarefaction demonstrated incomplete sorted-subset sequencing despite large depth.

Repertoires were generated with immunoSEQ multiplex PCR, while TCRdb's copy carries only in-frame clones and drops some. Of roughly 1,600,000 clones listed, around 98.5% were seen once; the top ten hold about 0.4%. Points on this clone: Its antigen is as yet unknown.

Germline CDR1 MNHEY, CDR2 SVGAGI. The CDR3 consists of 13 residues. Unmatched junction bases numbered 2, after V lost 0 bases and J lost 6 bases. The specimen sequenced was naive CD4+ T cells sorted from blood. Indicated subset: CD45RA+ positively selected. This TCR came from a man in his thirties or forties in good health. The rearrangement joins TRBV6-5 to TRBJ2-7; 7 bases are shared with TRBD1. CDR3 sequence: CASSYSTGSEQYF. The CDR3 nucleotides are TGTGCCAGCAGTTACTCGACAGGGTCCGAGCAGTACTTC.